Presented here are 32 T cell receptor beta chains from one specimen sequenced in a study of post-analysis software for immune sequencing data. General study points: Patients carried several TRBV segments more frequently than controls did, and TRBV5-6, TRBV5-1 and TRBV20-1 were among them.

Libraries were made from TCR beta cDNA, and they carried unique molecular identifiers. TCRdb reprocessed the PCR reads via MiXCR and lists one record per CDR3 protein. The sample shows under 900,000 distinct CDR3 sequences, about 53% of them seen only once. No cognate antigen is known for these TCRs. The material sequenced was blood. The receptors were sampled from a girl aged 5 to 17 with multiple sclerosis.

CDR3 loop: CASSQVPGFYEQYF. DNA for the CDR3: TGCGCCAGCAGCCAAGTCCCGGGATTCTACGAGCAGTACTTC. The J gene is TRBJ2-7, the V gene TRBV4-1, with TRBD2 as a possible D gene (5 bases). Trimming cost V 1 base and J 3 bases, with 10 bases left between them. The CDR3 is 14 residues long. CDR1 is MGHRA and CDR2 is YSYEKL in the germline V gene.

This rearrangement joins TRBV29-1 to TRBJ2-1, with TRBD2 matching over 8 bases. The V and J ends lost 5 bases and 8 bases, in that order; junction bases with no gene match: 8. The CDR3 covers 13 residues. Germline-derived CDR1 and CDR2 are SQVTM and ANQGSEA. In DNA, the CDR3 is TGCAGCGTTCGGGGGGGCGCCGGGGATGAGCAGTTCTTC. It codes for CSVRGGAGDEQFF.

The rearrangement uses TRBV29-1 and TRBJ2-3; TRBD2 agrees at 13 bases. With 8 bases clipped from V and 0 bases from J, the junction kept 2 bases outside the gene matches. Germline V gene sequence: CDR1 SQVTM, CDR2 ANQGSEA. There are 14 residues in the CDR3. The CDR3 reads CSKTSGGSTDTQYF. CDR3 coding DNA: TGCAGCAAGACTAGCGGGGGGAGCACAGATACGCAGTATTTT.

The V and J genes are TRBV9 and TRBJ1-6; D gene uncertain. Per germline, CDR1 SGDLS and CDR2 YYNGEE. Trimming removed 5 bases from V and 7 bases from J, with 10 bases in between. The CDR3 is 13 residues long. The CDR3 sequence: CASRGPQNSPLHF. DNA for the CDR3: TGTGCCAGCAGAGGACCACAGAATTCACCCCTCCACTTT.

The V gene is TRBV7-2, the J gene TRBJ2-3; TRBD2 matches at 7 bases. Germline lookup yields CDR1 SGHTA and CDR2 FQGNSA. This CDR3 is 17 amino acids long. With 1 base clipped from V and 1 base from J, the junction kept 8 bases outside the gene matches. The CDR3 nucleotides are TGTGCCAGCAGCTTAGTGGGGGGGACCGCAGGCACAGATACGCAGTATTTT. It is translated as CASSLVGGTAGTDTQYF.

V usage is TRBV9 and J usage is TRBJ2-7; D is possibly TRBD2 (6 bases). The CDR3 spans 15 residues. Germline lookup yields CDR1 SGDLS and CDR2 YYNGEE. Trimming pared 3 bases from V and 1 base from J, leaving 14 bases between. This chain's CDR3 is CASSEGSGFSYEQYF. Here the CDR3 DNA reads TGTGCCAGCAGCGAGGGCAGCGGGTTTTCCTACGAGCAGTACTTC.

The rearrangement uses TRBV29-1 and TRBJ2-6; D uncertain. The V end lost 5 bases, the J end lost 1 base, and 3 bases lay between the germline ends. The CDR3 is 12 amino acids. Per the germline V gene, CDR1 is SQVTM and CDR2 is ANQGSEA. CDR3 nucleotide sequence: TGCAGCGTTAAGTCTGGGGCCAACGTCCTGACTTTC. Its translation is CSVKSGANVLTF.

The chain joins TRBV10-3 to TRBJ2-5; D might be TRBD1 (6 bases). V was shortened by 0 bases and J by 0 bases, with 17 bases between the two germline ends. From germline, CDR1 is ENHRY and CDR2 SYGVKD. CDR3 length equals 18 residues. CDR3 nucleotide sequence: TGTGCCATCAGTGAGTCGAGGGGACAAGGGAACGACCAAGAGACCCAGTACTTC. It translates to CAISESRGQGNDQETQYF.

The chain links TRBV5-6 to TRBJ1-5; D is perhaps TRBD1 (6 bases). V gave up 4 bases and J gave up 5 bases, with 13 bases separating them. The germline CDR1 and CDR2 sequences are SGHDT and YYEEEE. The CDR3 has 14 amino acids. DNA of the CDR3: TGTGCCAGCAGCCTGGGGGGCTCCCATCAGCCCCAGCATTTT. Translated, it gives CASSLGGSHQPQHF.

This sequence joins TRBV15 and TRBJ1-6; D is uncertain. CDR3 length: 15 residues. V lost 3 bases and J lost 0, with 6 bases in between. Germline loops: CDR1 LNHNV, CDR2 YYDKDF (reference sequence). CDR3 DNA sequence: TGTGCCACCAGCAGGACCTACTCCTATAATTCACCCCTCCACTTT. It yields the protein CATSRTYSYNSPLHF.

The chain employs TRBV3-1 and TRBJ2-7, with 13 bases identical to TRBD2. Per germline, CDR1 LGHDT and CDR2 YNNKEL (reference sequence). V was pared by 3 bases and J by 5 bases, with 4 bases of the junction left unmatched. The CDR3 loop spans 15 amino acids. CDR3 DNA sequence: TGTGCCAGCAGCCACCCAGGACTAGCGGGAGACGAGCAGTACTTC. It codes for CASSHPGLAGDEQYF.

This chain links TRBV28 with TRBJ2-2; D possibly corresponds to TRBD1 (5 bases). This CDR3 has 16 amino acids. Germline V gives CDR1 MDHEN, CDR2 SYDVKM. Trimming took off 5 bases at V and 4 bases at J, with 17 bases between the two ends. In DNA, the CDR3 is TGTGCCAGCAGTCCTGACAGACCCATCTCCACCGGGGAGCTGTTTTTT. Its translation is CASSPDRPISTGELFF.

This clonotype was seen many times. The rearrangement uses TRBV18 and TRBJ1-2, with a tentative D call TRBD1 (6 bases). V was cut by 8 bases and J by 2 bases, with 12 bases left in between. Germline V CDR1 and CDR2: KGHSH, LQKENI. The CDR3 totals 13 residues. In DNA form, the CDR3 reads TGTGCCAGCAGCCCGGACAGAAACTATGGCTACACCTTC. Translated, it gives CASSPDRNYGYTF.

This clonotype has just one count. The chain carries TRBV18 and TRBJ2-5; D uncertain. V was cut by 2 bases and J by 2 bases, with 9 bases left in between. The CDR3 extends over 14 amino acids. Per the germline V gene, CDR1 is KGHSH and CDR2 is LQKENI. The CDR3 DNA reads TGTGCCAGCTCACCAAGGAGCGCGCAAGAGACCCAGTACTTC. It encodes CASSPRSAQETQYF.

This clonotype was seen only a few times. A read error may account for a junction end that differs from germline. This sequence joins TRBV12-3 or TRBV12-4 and TRBJ2-3; D remains ambiguous. The CDR3 is 15 residues long. In DNA, the CDR3 is TGTGCCAGCAGTTCCAGCCAGTCAGGCCCAGATACACAGTATTTT. Amino acids: CASSSSQSGPDTQYF.

This clonotype occurred a few times. Germline is not matched at one junction end, which may reflect a read error. V usage is TRBV5-6 and J usage is TRBJ2-7; a weak D match, TRBD1 (7 bases). Germline values: CDR1 SGHDT, CDR2 YYEEEE. The CDR3 is made up of 17 amino acids. The CDR3 nucleotides read TGTGCCTGCAGGCGGGGCGGGGTGACAGGGACATTCTACGAGCAGTACTTC. Protein sequence: CACRRGGVTGTFYEQYF.

J is TRBJ2-7 and V is TRBV7-8, with D perhaps matching TRBD1 (6 bases). Trimming shortened V by 4 bases and J by 7 bases, and 23 bases separated the two germline ends. The CDR3 is 16 amino acids. Germline lookup yields CDR1 SGHVS and CDR2 FQNEAQ. The CDR3 here is CASSSATIGTPGEQYF. The DNA for the CDR3 is TGTGCCAGCAGCTCTGCTACAATAGGGACACCGGGTGAGCAGTACTTC.

The V call is TRBV10-3, the J call TRBJ2-3, with D uncertain. The germline V gene has CDR1 ENHRY and CDR2 SYGVKD. This CDR3 has 13 residues. V dropped 7 bases and J dropped 2 bases, with 10 bases sitting between them. The CDR3 DNA reads TGTGCCATCAAGGGCAGCACCACAGATACGCAGTATTTT. It codes for CAIKGSTTDTQYF.

This sequence joins TRBV7-2 and TRBJ1-2, with 9 bases fitting TRBD1. The CDR3 loop spans 16 amino acids. CDR1 and CDR2 from the germline V gene are SGHTA and FQGNSA. V shed 1 base and J 4 bases; nucleotides not matched to a gene: 7. CDR3 sequence: CASSLGTGGALYGYTF. DNA for the CDR3: TGTGCCAGCAGCTTAGGAACAGGGGGCGCTCTCTATGGCTACACCTTC.

This clonotype was seen a handful of times. The chain links TRBV20-1 to TRBJ1-5; D is possibly TRBD1 (5 bases). The CDR3 runs 16 residues. Between the trimmed V and J ends, which lost 1 base and 0 bases, there was a span of 13 bases. Germline V gene sequence: CDR1 DFQATT, CDR2 SNEGSKA (reference sequence). CDR3 sequence (DNA): TGCAGTGCTAGAGGACCCGGGGGAATTAGCAATCAGCCCCAGCATTTT. Translation gives CSARGPGGISNQPQHF.

V gene TRBV6-6 combines with J gene TRBJ1-2, with D possibly matching TRBD1 (5 bases). CDR1 and CDR2 from the germline V gene are MNHNY and SVGAGI (reference sequence). Trimming cost V 7 bases and J 7 bases, with 25 bases left between them. The CDR3 sequence is 16 residues long. In nucleotides, the CDR3 is TGTGCCAGCACCAACTCCCCCGGCGGGCAGGGTGGTGGCTACACCTTC. Protein product: CASTNSPGGQGGGYTF.

This chain joins TRBV5-1 and TRBJ2-1; D is possibly TRBD2 (6 bases). CDR1 SGHRS and CDR2 YFSETQ come from the germline V gene. The CDR3 is made up of 16 amino acids. V was shortened by 5 bases and J by 1 base, with 16 bases between the two germline ends. The CDR3 here is CASRPFTGDSYNEQFF. The CDR3 bases are TGCGCCAGCAGACCTTTCACGGGGGATTCCTACAATGAGCAGTTCTTC.

The chain is built from TRBV12-3 or TRBV12-4 and TRBJ1-2; no clear D. The CDR3 runs to 16 residues. V shed 3 bases and J shed 3 bases, with 17 bases lying between them. The CDR3 nucleotides are TGTGCCAGCAGTTTTGCCCTCCAGGTGGTCGACTATGGCTACACCTTC. Its translation: CASSFALQVVDYGYTF.

This chain uses TRBV5-1 with TRBJ2-1; 8 bases align to TRBD2. This CDR3 comprises 13 residues. Losses at the gene ends were 3 bases for V and 8 bases for J; bases not matched to a gene: 4. Germline assignment: CDR1 SGHRS and CDR2 YFSETQ. The CDR3 spells CASSSDGRDEQFF. CDR3 DNA sequence: TGCGCCAGCAGCTCGGACGGGAGGGATGAGCAGTTCTTC.

The chain is built from TRBV7-8 and TRBJ2-7, with D perhaps matching TRBD1 or TRBD2 (5 bases each). Germline CDR1 and CDR2: SGHVS and FQNEAQ. The CDR3 is 15 residues long. V dropped 5 bases and J dropped 5 bases, with 19 bases sitting between them. The CDR3 loop is CASSLRGALNNEQYF. The CDR3 region has the DNA TGTGCCAGCAGCCTGAGAGGGGCGCTGAATAACGAGCAGTACTTC.

This clonotype has just a few counts. The chain links TRBV6-4 to TRBJ2-1; 7 positions agree with TRBD1. J lost 6 bases, V lost 6 bases, and 11 bases had no gene match. CDR3 length: 15 residues. Germline-derived CDR1 and CDR2 are MRHNA and SNTAGT. The CDR3: CASSEDRSSGNEQFF. The CDR3 DNA reads as TGTGCCAGCAGCGAGGACAGGTCGTCGGGCAATGAGCAGTTCTTC.

This clonotype was seen only a few times. The chain links TRBV5-6 to TRBJ2-7; D not resolved. The V and J ends lost 3 bases and 2 bases respectively, with 12 bases between them. The CDR3 totals 14 residues. Germline V CDR1 and CDR2: SGHDT, YYEEEE. Here the CDR3 reads CASSSLGRTYEQYF. Written as DNA, the CDR3 is TGTGCCAGCAGCTCCCTAGGGCGGACCTACGAGCAGTACTTC.

The genes are TRBV29-1 and TRBJ2-4; the D is unclear. Per the germline V gene, CDR1 is SQVTM and CDR2 is ANQGSEA. This CDR3 has 14 amino acids. Trimming removed 3 bases at V and 0 bases at J, with 9 bases between. The CDR3 nucleotides read TGCAGCGTTGATTGTGGGTTAGCCAAAAACATTCAGTACTTC. Translation gives CSVDCGLAKNIQYF.

This clonotype showed up just a few times. V gene TRBV29-1 combines with J gene TRBJ2-4, with 7 bases identical to TRBD2. Germline-derived CDR1 and CDR2 are SQVTM and ANQGSEA. V lost 6 bases to trimming and J lost 10 bases; unmatched junction nucleotides: 12. The CDR3 runs 13 residues. CDR3 protein: CSVETAGLGIQYF. The CDR3, as DNA: TGCAGCGTAGAGACGGCAGGACTAGGGATTCAGTACTTC.

The chain employs TRBV20-1 and TRBJ1-2; tentative D call: TRBD1 (6 bases). The germline gives CDR1 DFQATT, CDR2 SNEGSKA (reference sequence). The V end lost 5 bases, the J end lost 4 bases, and 17 bases lay between the germline ends. This CDR3 has 14 residues. The CDR3 region has the DNA TGCAGTGCTGCCCTCATGGGGGGCTTCTATGGCTACACCTTC. Translation: CSAALMGGFYGYTF.

The CDR3 nucleotides are TGTGCCAGCAGCGCAAGTGGAGTTTCGACTGAAGCTTTCTTT. It is translated as CASSASGVSTEAFF. This chain uses TRBV9 with TRBJ1-1; no clear D gene. Germline assignment: CDR1 SGDLS and CDR2 YYNGEE. V lost 3 bases and J 5 bases, leaving 14 bases between the germline ends. The CDR3 contains 14 residues.

The chain links TRBV5-1 to TRBJ2-7; 8 bases agree with TRBD1. V gave up 2 bases and J gave up 4 bases; unmatched junction bases: 2. The CDR3 contains 13 residues. The germline V gene encodes CDR1 SGHRS and CDR2 YFSETQ. For the CDR3, the DNA is TGCGCCAGCAGCTTAAGGACAGGGTACGAGCAGTACTTC. The encoded protein is CASSLRTGYEQYF.